These 21 T cell receptor beta chains were all obtained from the same sample, sequenced in a study of beta chain features in type 1 diabetes. As every portion of the isolated RNA was reverse transcribed, the sequencing read expressed TCRB transcripts. Only in-frame clones appear in the TCRdb table, and some are missing; sequencing was by immunoSEQ multiplex PCR. The table has around 140,000 clones, 9% to 10% seen once. The sequencing input was central memory CD4+ T cells from blood. Receptor source: a woman in her thirties or forties in good health.

The gene calls are TRBV19 and TRBJ2-5; 7 bases are shared with TRBD2. From germline, CDR1 is LNHDA and CDR2 SQIVND (reference sequence). This CDR3 region has 14 residues. The V and J ends lost 1 base and 5 bases, in that order; junction bases with no gene match: 4. The CDR3 DNA follows: TGTGCCAGTAGTATAGCCGGGGGGACGGAGACCCAGTACTTC. Residues: CASSIAGGTETQYF.

In its sample, this clone was seen a few times. V usage is TRBV27 and J usage is TRBJ2-3; maybe TRBD1 (6 bases). Germline V gene sequence: CDR1 MNHEY, CDR2 SMNVEV (reference sequence). The CDR3 consists of 13 residues. Between the trimmed V and J ends, which lost 8 bases and 3 bases, there was a span of 12 bases. The CDR3 is CASQTQGTDTQYF. Here the CDR3 DNA reads TGTGCCAGCCAGACGCAGGGGACAGATACGCAGTATTTT.

This clone has just a few counts. CDR3 region: CASSHPFGAGVTDTQYF. The CDR3 nucleotides read TGCGCCAGCAGCCATCCCTTCGGAGCGGGGGTGACAGATACGCAGTATTTT. The J gene is TRBJ2-3, the V gene TRBV4-1, with 8 bases that match TRBD2. CDR1 MGHRA and CDR2 YSYEKL come from the germline V gene. The CDR3 extends over 17 amino acids. V lost 3 bases and J lost 3; bases outside the gene matches: 11.

The table lists this clone with a few counts. The V and J genes are TRBV19 and TRBJ2-5; D is ambiguous. V was pared by 3 bases and J by 2 bases, with 10 bases between. Germline V CDR1 and CDR2: LNHDA, SQIVND (reference sequence). The CDR3 totals 14 residues. In nucleotides, the CDR3 is TGTGCCAGTAGTATTCCCGGGTTTCAAGAGACCCAGTACTTC. Translating it yields CASSIPGFQETQYF. Full variable domain (remainder filled in from reference TRBV19 and TRBJ2-5): DGGITQSPKYLFRKEGQNVTLSCEQNLNHDAMYWYRQDPGQGLRLIYYSQIVNDFQKGDIAEGYSVSREKKESFPLTVTSAQKNPTAFYLCASSIPGFQETQYFGPGTRLLVL.

The V and J genes are TRBV19 and TRBJ2-1; TRBD2 matches at 7 bases. The length of the CDR3 is 15 residues. Germline V gives CDR1 LNHDA, CDR2 SQIVND (reference sequence). J gave up 6 bases and V 6 bases, and 11 bases lay outside the gene matches. CDR3 in amino acids: CASRRLAGALNEQFF. The CDR3 DNA is TGTGCCAGTAGAAGACTAGCAGGAGCCCTCAATGAGCAGTTCTTC.

The chain has TRBV4-1 and TRBJ1-5; unclear D gene. This CDR3 region has 14 residues. V was pared by 1 base and J by 5 bases, with 9 bases between. Germline V lookup: CDR1 MGHRA, CDR2 YSYEKL. The CDR3 DNA is TGCGCCAGCAGCCAAGGCCGTACGGATCAGCCCCAGCATTTT. Its protein is CASSQGRTDQPQHF.

In its sample, this clone was seen a few times. The chain employs TRBV5-4 and TRBJ1-1; perhaps TRBD1 as D (6 bases). The CDR3 extends over 12 amino acids. Trimming stripped 2 bases from V and 12 bases from J, with 14 bases between. The germline V gene encodes CDR1 SGHNT and CDR2 YYREEE (reference sequence). DNA of the CDR3: TGTGCCAGCAGCTTTCCAGGGGCTTCGACTTTCTTT. Translating it yields CASSFPGASTFF.

In this sample, this clone turned up a few times. The rearrangement joins TRBV7-2 to TRBJ2-7, with 9 bases fitting TRBD1. This CDR3 has 14 residues. The V gene's germline CDR1 is SGHTA and CDR2 FQGNSA. V trimming: 4 bases; J trimming: 3 bases; junction bases outside the gene matches: 4. In DNA, the CDR3 is TGTGCCAGCAGCTGGGGACAGGGATACTACGAGCAGTACTTC. It codes for CASSWGQGYYEQYF.

This clone showed up just a few times. This chain joins TRBV27 and TRBJ2-7, with D unclear. Germline V CDR1 and CDR2: MNHEY, SMNVEV (reference sequence). The CDR3 totals 13 residues. The V gene lost 4 bases and the J gene lost 0 bases, with 7 bases spanning the gap. Written as DNA, the CDR3 is TGTGCCAGCAGTTCTACTAACTCCTACGAGCAGTACTTC. Amino acid sequence: CASSSTNSYEQYF.

Notes on this clone: This sample also contains other DNA sequences that code for the same CDR3. The genes are TRBV14 and TRBJ2-1; a possible D gene is TRBD2 (6 bases). The CDR3 consists of 14 residues. V lost 4 bases and J lost 9, with 16 bases in between. CDR1 is SGHDN and CDR2 is FVKESK in the germline V gene. CDR3 loop: CASSPRLVGGEQFF. DNA of the CDR3: TGTGCCAGCAGCCCGAGGCTAGTCGGGGGTGAGCAGTTCTTC. The variable domain in full, with the rest retrieved from reference TRBV14 and TRBJ2-1, is EAGVTQFPSHSVIEKGQTVTLRCDPISGHDNLYWYRRVMGKEIKFLLHFVKESKQDESGMPNNRFLAERTGGTYSTLKVQPAELEDSGVYFCASSPRLVGGEQFFGPGTRLTVL.

The chain has TRBV7-2 and TRBJ2-6, with 8 bases lining up with TRBD1. CDR3 length: 13 amino acids. V was clipped by 3 bases and J by 12 bases; unmatched bases: 4. CDR1 SGHTA and CDR2 FQGNSA come from the germline V gene. CDR3 DNA: TGTGCCAGCAGCTTGGGACAGGCCCTCGTCCTGACTTTC. It codes for CASSLGQALVLTF.

This clone turned up a few times. The CDR3 region has the DNA TGTGCCAGCAGGGACAGGGGGCTTCAGCCCCAGCATTTT. It yields the protein CASRDRGLQPQHF. V usage is TRBV2 and J usage is TRBJ1-5; 11 bases line up with TRBD1. Germline CDR1 SNHLY, CDR2 FYNNEI. This CDR3 has 13 residues. Trimming took 6 bases from V and 6 from J; bases not matched to a gene: 1.

This clone occurred a few times. V usage is TRBV2 and J usage is TRBJ2-5; 12 bases map to TRBD1. Trimming at V came to 4 bases and at J to 5 bases, leaving 2 bases not matched to a gene. CDR3 size: 14 residues. Germline V gene lookup returns CDR1 SNHLY and CDR2 FYNNEI. The CDR3 DNA sequence: TGTGCCAGCAGTGTTGGGACAGGGGGCGAGACCCAGTACTTC. Its protein is CASSVGTGGETQYF.

The table lists this clone with a few counts. The chain couples TRBV2 to TRBJ1-1, with D hard to call. Germline values: CDR1 SNHLY, CDR2 FYNNEI. Between the trimmed V and J ends, which lost 11 bases and 4 bases, there was a span of 17 bases. The CDR3 is 13 residues long. The CDR3 DNA follows: TGTGCCTCCCATCGAGGGTTTGGCACTGAAGCTTTCTTT. Protein product: CASHRGFGTEAFF.

The chain has TRBV25-1 and TRBJ2-5; 9 bases align to TRBD1. Unmatched junction bases numbered 10, after V lost 4 bases and J lost 4 bases. Germline V gene sequence: CDR1 MGHDK, CDR2 SYGVNS. The CDR3 has 16 residues. The CDR3 nucleotides read TGTGCCAGCAGTGCACGTCGGGACAGGGTATTAGAGACCCAGTACTTC. Translation gives CASSARRDRVLETQYF.

V usage is TRBV7-2 and J usage is TRBJ2-2; 10 nucleotides match TRBD2. Losses at the gene ends were 7 bases for V and 6 bases for J; bases not matched to a gene: 5. Germline V lookup: CDR1 SGHTA, CDR2 FQGNSA. The CDR3 is 14 residues long. CDR3 nucleotide sequence: TGTGCCAGCAACGAAGGGACTAGCGCCGGGGAGCTGTTTTTT. Translating gives CASNEGTSAGELFF.

This chain connects TRBV5-4 to TRBJ2-5; 9 bases are shared with TRBD1. CDR3 length equals 14 residues. V was clipped by 6 bases and J by 5 bases; unmatched bases: 8. Looked up from germline, CDR1 is SGHNT and CDR2 is YYREEE (reference sequence). CDR3 sequence: CASNLQGAGETQYF. Written as DNA, the CDR3 is TGTGCCAGCAACCTACAGGGGGCTGGCGAGACCCAGTACTTC.

The chain joins TRBV2 to TRBJ2-7; possible D gene TRBD1, 5 bases. CDR1 and CDR2 from the germline V gene are SNHLY and FYNNEI. The CDR3 extends over 12 amino acids. V shed 5 bases and J shed 3 bases, with 8 bases lying between them. The CDR3 loop is CASSKGLYEQYF. The CDR3 region has the DNA TGTGCCAGCAGTAAGGGGCTCTACGAGCAGTACTTC.

This chain links TRBV11-2 with TRBJ1-2; D perhaps matches TRBD1 (5 bases). Germline CDR1 and CDR2: SGHAT and FQNNGV. Trimming removed 1 base from V and 4 bases from J, with 16 bases in between. The CDR3 has 16 amino acids. DNA for the CDR3: TGTGCCAGCAGCTTAGGTTCGGGGGACGGTTCCTATGGCTACACCTTC. Protein sequence: CASSLGSGDGSYGYTF.

In this sample, this clone turned up a few times. The CDR3, as DNA: TGTGCCGGCTATCCACTAGCGGGGGGCACAGATACGCAGTATTTT. This translates into CAGYPLAGGTDTQYF. The chain recombines TRBV2 with TRBJ2-3, with 11 bases identical to TRBD2. Per the germline V gene, CDR1 is SNHLY and CDR2 is FYNNEI. V trimming: 11 bases; J trimming: 1 base; junction bases outside the gene matches: 8. The CDR3 is 15 amino acids.

The chain employs TRBV6-1 and TRBJ2-7, with TRBD1 identical over 12 bases. Looked up from germline, CDR1 is MNHNS and CDR2 is SASEGT. Losses at the gene ends were 7 bases for V and 4 bases for J; bases not matched to a gene: 5. There are 14 residues in the CDR3. CDR3 sequence reads: CASKQGQGAYEQYF. DNA for the CDR3: TGTGCCAGCAAGCAGGGACAGGGGGCGTACGAGCAGTACTTC.